A selection of T cell receptor beta chains follows, all from one sample in a study of cytomegalovirus exposure and HLA in healthy donors. The assay was immunoSEQ multiplex PCR, and TCRdb's table has in-frame clones only and misses some. The repertoire includes approximately 160,000 clones, 80% to 85% of them detected once, and 0.38% sits in the top ten. Sequencing input: PBMCs. The receptors were gathered from a boy aged 2-15 years in good health and CMV-seronegative. The CDR3 runs from the conserved cysteine through the conserved F or W. A D gene is named only where the DNA matches it firmly. Where a row states a size, it is once, few, many or the class of an expanded clone; other rows omit it.

d_gene	v_gene	abundance	j_gene	CDR3aa	CDR3nt
.	TRBV28	.	TRBJ2-7	CASSAPLEASLYEQYF	TGTGCCAGCAGTGCCCCCTTAGAGGCTTCCCTGTACGAGCAGTACTTC
TRBD1	TRBV10-2	once	TRBJ2-2	CASGQANTGELFF	TGCGCCAGCGGACAGGCGAACACCGGGGAGCTGTTTTTT
.	TRBV9	once	TRBJ2-4	CASSTGLGAKNIQYF	TGTGCCAGCAGCACAGGGTTGGGGGCCAAAAACATTCAGTACTTC
.	TRBV2	.	TRBJ2-5	CASSSGLLETQYF	TGTGCCAGCAGTTCGGGATTGTTGGAGACCCAGTACTTC
.	TRBV30	.	TRBJ1-1	CAWRGLNTEAFF	TGTGCCTGGAGGGGCCTGAACACTGAAGCTTTCTTT
.	TRBV27	.	TRBJ2-5	CASSPRISPEGTQYF	TGTGCCAGCAGTCCCCGGATTTCCCCTGAGGGGACCCAGTACTTC
TRBD1	TRBV5-1	few	TRBJ1-5	CASSRTGGNQPQHF	TGCGCCAGCAGCCGAACAGGGGGGAATCAGCCCCAGCATTTT
.	TRBV19	.	TRBJ2-3	CASKGRDRETARDTQYF	TGTGCCAGTAAGGGACGGGACCGGGAGACCGCCAGGGATACGCAGTATTTT
TRBD2	TRBV12-5	.	TRBJ2-7	CASATRLAGSYEQYF	TGTGCTAGTGCCACCCGACTAGCGGGGTCCTACGAGCAGTACTTC
TRBD2	TRBV30	.	TRBJ2-2	CAWSVLAGYTGELFF	TGTGCCTGGAGTGTACTAGCGGGATACACCGGGGAGCTGTTTTTT
TRBD1	TRBV7-9	.	TRBJ1-3	CASSRDRGNGNTIYF	TGTGCCAGCAGCCGGGACAGGGGAAATGGAAACACCATATATTTT
TRBD1	TRBV13	.	TRBJ2-7	CASSFTGTGAYEQYF	TGTGCCAGCAGCTTCACCGGGACAGGGGCCTACGAGCAGTACTTC
TRBD2	TRBV10-1	.	TRBJ2-3	CASSVSGRPDTQYF	TGCGCCAGCAGTGTAAGCGGGAGACCAGATACGCAGTATTTT
TRBD1	TRBV28	.	TRBJ1-3	CASSLRISTGHSSGNTIYF	TGTGCCAGCAGTTTACGAATATCGACAGGGCACTCCTCTGGAAACACCATATATTTT
.	TRBV4-2	.	TRBJ2-2	CASSQDRVSTGELFF	TGTGCCAGCAGCCAAGATCGGGTCTCTACCGGGGAGCTGTTTTTT
TRBD2	TRBV18	.	TRBJ2-7	CASSAGTSVEQYF	TGTGCCAGCTCAGCAGGGACTAGCGTCGAGCAGTACTTC